The rows below give T cell receptor beta chains drawn from one sample of a study of blood T cell repertoires in COVID-19. Some clones are missing from TCRdb's copy, which holds only in-frame ones; the method was immunoSEQ multiplex PCR. The table includes more than 200,000 clones, about 80% detected once. Input material: peripheral blood. These receptors were obtained from a middle-aged woman with active or convalescent COVID-19. Each CDR3 is given with its conserved first and last residue. The D gene is left open where the match is weak. Size values are once, few and many counts, or a class for expanded clones, and some rows have none.

V gene: TRBV7-2; J gene: TRBJ2-3; D gene: TRBD2; clone size: .; CDR3 protein: CASSSRTSDFTDTQYF; CDR3 DNA: TGTGCCAGCAGCTCTCGGACTAGCGACTTCACAGATACGCAGTATTTT
V gene: TRBV7-9; J gene: TRBJ1-1; D gene: .; clone size: .; CDR3 protein: CASSVGDGGMNTEAFF; CDR3 DNA: TGTGCCAGCAGCGTAGGGGATGGGGGGATGAACACTGAAGCTTTCTTT
V gene: TRBV18; J gene: TRBJ1-2; D gene: TRBD1; clone size: .; CDR3 protein: CASSSGTGSNYGYTF; CDR3 DNA: TGTGCCAGCTCATCGGGGACAGGATCAAACTATGGCTACACCTTC
V gene: TRBV5-1; J gene: TRBJ2-1; D gene: TRBD1; clone size: once; CDR3 protein: CASSLGQGRHRWNEQFF; CDR3 DNA: TGCGCCAGCAGCTTAGGACAGGGTAGGCATCGGTGGAATGAGCAGTTCTTC
V gene: TRBV5-1; J gene: TRBJ2-7; D gene: TRBD1; clone size: .; CDR3 protein: CASSEWTGADEQYF; CDR3 DNA: TGCGCCAGCAGCGAGTGGACAGGGGCCGACGAGCAGTACTTC
V gene: TRBV2; J gene: TRBJ2-1; D gene: .; clone size: .; CDR3 protein: CASRRTNNEQFF; CDR3 DNA: TGTGCCAGCAGAAGGACAAACAATGAGCAGTTCTTC
V gene: TRBV5-1; J gene: TRBJ1-5; D gene: TRBD1; clone size: .; CDR3 protein: CASSSGQVNQPQHF; CDR3 DNA: TGCGCCAGCAGCTCCGGACAGGTCAATCAGCCCCAGCATTTT
V gene: TRBV3-1/TRBV3-2; J gene: TRBJ2-1; D gene: TRBD2; clone size: .; CDR3 protein: CASSQDRERGREQFF; CDR3 DNA: TGTGCCAGCAGCCAAGATCGAGAGCGGGGGAGGGAGCAGTTCTTC
V gene: TRBV28; J gene: TRBJ1-2; D gene: TRBD1; clone size: few; CDR3 protein: CASSRQGARGYTF; CDR3 DNA: TGTGCCAGCAGTCGACAGGGGGCGCGTGGCTACACCTTC
V gene: TRBV5-4; J gene: TRBJ2-3; D gene: .; clone size: .; CDR3 protein: CASSLDLRGRDTQYF; CDR3 DNA: TGTGCCAGCAGCTTAGATTTACGAGGAAGGGATACGCAGTATTTT
V gene: TRBV11-2; J gene: TRBJ2-7; D gene: .; clone size: .; CDR3 protein: CASSLYQGLYSYEQYF; CDR3 DNA: TGTGCCAGCAGCCTATACCAGGGGCTCTACTCCTACGAGCAGTACTTC
V gene: TRBV28; J gene: TRBJ1-1; D gene: .; clone size: .; CDR3 protein: CASSHLTGPGTEAFF; CDR3 DNA: TGTGCCAGCAGTCACCTAACAGGGCCCGGCACTGAAGCTTTCTTT
V gene: TRBV28; J gene: TRBJ2-7; D gene: TRBD1; clone size: .; CDR3 protein: CASREWDRSYEQYF; CDR3 DNA: TGTGCCAGCCGTGAATGGGACAGATCCTACGAGCAGTACTTC
V gene: TRBV19; J gene: TRBJ1-6; D gene: TRBD1; clone size: .; CDR3 protein: CASTGTGGNNSPLHF; CDR3 DNA: TGTGCCAGTACCGGGACAGGGGGAAACAATTCACCCCTCCACTTT
V gene: TRBV7-9; J gene: TRBJ1-4; D gene: TRBD1; clone size: .; CDR3 protein: CASSLASGTGDNEKLFF; CDR3 DNA: TGTGCCAGCAGCTTAGCGTCAGGGACAGGGGACAATGAAAAACTGTTTTTT
V gene: TRBV30; J gene: TRBJ2-5; D gene: TRBD1; clone size: .; CDR3 protein: CAWSPGQGELETQYF; CDR3 DNA: TGTGCCTGGAGTCCGGGACAGGGGGAATTAGAGACCCAGTACTTC
V gene: TRBV24-1; J gene: TRBJ1-2; D gene: .; clone size: once; CDR3 protein: CATSDGGGVAYGYTF; CDR3 DNA: TGTGCCACCAGTGACGGTGGAGGGGTGGCGTACGGCTACACCTTC
V gene: TRBV29-1; J gene: TRBJ2-3; D gene: .; clone size: .; CDR3 protein: CSVVAGSTDTQYF; CDR3 DNA: TGCAGCGTTGTGGCGGGGAGCACAGATACGCAGTATTTT
V gene: TRBV11-2; J gene: TRBJ2-1; D gene: .; clone size: .; CDR3 protein: CASSSAVTYNEQFF; CDR3 DNA: TGTGCCAGCAGTTCGGCGGTTACCTACAATGAGCAGTTCTTC
V gene: TRBV2; J gene: TRBJ2-3; D gene: .; clone size: .; CDR3 protein: CASRLLAASTDTQYF; CDR3 DNA: TGTGCCAGCAGACTACTAGCAGCCAGCACAGATACGCAGTATTTT
V gene: TRBV2; J gene: TRBJ1-3; D gene: .; clone size: .; CDR3 protein: CASRVDSSSGNTIYF; CDR3 DNA: TGTGCCAGCAGGGTCGACAGTTCCTCTGGAAACACCATATATTTT
V gene: TRBV6-6; J gene: TRBJ1-4; D gene: .; clone size: .; CDR3 protein: CASSYSTSTNEKLFF; CDR3 DNA: TGTGCCAGCAGTTACTCCACTTCAACTAATGAAAAACTGTTTTTT
V gene: TRBV6-5; J gene: TRBJ1-1; D gene: .; clone size: .; CDR3 protein: CASSLTGGRAGAGAFF; CDR3 DNA: TGTGCCAGCAGTTTGACCGGGGGGCGGGCGGGGGCGGGAGCTTTCTTT
V gene: TRBV6-5; J gene: TRBJ2-3; D gene: .; clone size: .; CDR3 protein: CASRPSLGADTQYF; CDR3 DNA: TGTGCCAGCAGACCTAGTCTCGGCGCAGATACGCAGTATTTT
V gene: TRBV4-3; J gene: TRBJ2-1; D gene: .; clone size: .; CDR3 protein: CASSQEYASSYNEQFF; CDR3 DNA: TGCGCCAGCAGCCAAGAGTACGCCAGCTCCTACAATGAGCAGTTCTTC
V gene: TRBV6-2/TRBV6-3; J gene: TRBJ2-5; D gene: .; clone size: once; CDR3 protein: CASSLGQLETQYF; CDR3 DNA: TGTGCCAGCAGCTTGGGGCAGTTAGAGACCCAGTACTTC
V gene: TRBV7-6; J gene: TRBJ2-7; D gene: TRBD1; clone size: .; CDR3 protein: CASSPPGTGGSEQYF; CDR3 DNA: TGTGCCAGCAGCCCCCCTGGGACAGGGGGAAGCGAGCAGTACTTC
V gene: TRBV29-1; J gene: TRBJ1-2; D gene: .; clone size: few; CDR3 protein: CSVDTPGSPRYGYTF; CDR3 DNA: TGCAGCGTTGATACCCCAGGGTCACCTAGGTATGGCTACACCTTC
V gene: TRBV5-1; J gene: TRBJ1-1; D gene: .; clone size: .; CDR3 protein: CASNQGMNTEAFF; CDR3 DNA: TGCGCCAGCAATCAGGGTATGAACACTGAAGCTTTCTTT
V gene: TRBV30; J gene: TRBJ2-5; D gene: .; clone size: .; CDR3 protein: CAWGRSPTAETQYF; CDR3 DNA: TGTGCCTGGGGCCGGAGCCCAACGGCAGAGACCCAGTACTTC
V gene: TRBV2; J gene: TRBJ1-3; D gene: TRBD1; clone size: few; CDR3 protein: CAGGQFGNTIYF; CDR3 DNA: TGTGCCGGGGGACAGTTCGGAAACACCATATATTTT
V gene: TRBV27; J gene: TRBJ1-2; D gene: .; clone size: .; CDR3 protein: CASSLSRGLGYGYTF; CDR3 DNA: TGTGCCAGCAGTTTATCAAGAGGACTTGGCTATGGCTACACCTTC
V gene: TRBV19; J gene: TRBJ1-4; D gene: .; clone size: .; CDR3 protein: CASSVRSREDNEKLFF; CDR3 DNA: TGTGCCAGTAGTGTCCGGTCGCGGGAAGACAATGAAAAACTGTTTTTT
V gene: TRBV30; J gene: TRBJ2-3; D gene: .; clone size: once; CDR3 protein: CAWTLGGGADTQYF; CDR3 DNA: TGTGCCTGGACCCTAGGGGGGGGTGCAGATACGCAGTATTTT
V gene: TRBV24-1; J gene: TRBJ2-5; D gene: TRBD2; clone size: .; CDR3 protein: CATSGEGPYQETQYF; CDR3 DNA: TGTGCCACCAGTGGGGAGGGACCGTACCAAGAGACCCAGTACTTC
V gene: TRBV3-1/TRBV3-2; J gene: TRBJ1-2; D gene: .; clone size: .; CDR3 protein: CASSLTPSGAEGYTF; CDR3 DNA: TGTGCCAGCAGCCTCACCCCGAGCGGGGCCGAGGGCTACACCTTC
V gene: TRBV18; J gene: TRBJ2-6; D gene: .; clone size: .; CDR3 protein: CASSFPGQGRSGANVLTF; CDR3 DNA: TGTGCCAGCTCCTTCCCGGGACAAGGGCGCTCTGGGGCCAACGTCCTGACTTTC
V gene: TRBV10-3; J gene: TRBJ2-5; D gene: TRBD2; clone size: once; CDR3 protein: CAIRTSGEETQYF; CDR3 DNA: TGTGCCATCAGGACTAGCGGTGAAGAGACCCAGTACTTC
V gene: TRBV28; J gene: TRBJ1-1; D gene: .; clone size: .; CDR3 protein: CASRTLSRANTEAFF; CDR3 DNA: TGTGCCAGCAGAACTCTGTCAAGAGCAAACACTGAAGCTTTCTTT
V gene: TRBV6-2/TRBV6-3; J gene: TRBJ2-1; D gene: TRBD2; clone size: .; CDR3 protein: CASSYLGTSLDEQFF; CDR3 DNA: TGTGCCAGCAGTTACTTGGGGACTAGTCTGGATGAGCAGTTCTTC
V gene: TRBV27; J gene: TRBJ2-2; D gene: TRBD1; clone size: few; CDR3 protein: CASSSQGAGELFF; CDR3 DNA: TGTGCCAGCAGCTCTCAGGGGGCCGGGGAGCTGTTTTTT
V gene: TRBV3-1/TRBV3-2; J gene: TRBJ1-1; D gene: .; clone size: .; CDR3 protein: CASSSRGGMNTEAFF; CDR3 DNA: TGTGCCAGCAGCTCGAGGGGGGGCATGAACACTGAAGCTTTCTTT
V gene: TRBV7-8; J gene: TRBJ1-3; D gene: .; clone size: .; CDR3 protein: CASSLDRPPGNTIYF; CDR3 DNA: TGTGCCAGCAGCTTAGACAGGCCCCCTGGAAACACCATATATTTT
V gene: TRBV2; J gene: TRBJ1-5; D gene: TRBD1; clone size: .; CDR3 protein: CASRSRDSSNQPQHF; CDR3 DNA: TGTGCCAGCAGGTCCCGGGACAGTAGCAATCAGCCCCAGCATTTT
V gene: TRBV5-1; J gene: TRBJ1-1; D gene: .; clone size: .; CDR3 protein: CASSLEQGIWGTEAFF; CDR3 DNA: TGCGCCAGCAGCTTGGAACAGGGAATCTGGGGCACTGAAGCTTTCTTT
V gene: TRBV6-4; J gene: TRBJ1-6; D gene: TRBD1; clone size: few; CDR3 protein: CASSEVGTENSPLHF; CDR3 DNA: TGTGCCAGCAGTGAGGTTGGGACAGAGAATTCACCCCTCCACTTT
V gene: TRBV19; J gene: TRBJ1-1; D gene: TRBD1; clone size: .; CDR3 protein: CASLSGTGVPEAFF; CDR3 DNA: TGTGCCTCCCTCTCCGGGACAGGGGTTCCTGAAGCTTTCTTT
V gene: TRBV12-5; J gene: TRBJ2-7; D gene: .; clone size: .; CDR3 protein: CASGLVIRPSSYEQYF; CDR3 DNA: TGTGCTAGTGGTTTGGTAATCAGGCCTTCGTCCTACGAGCAGTACTTC
V gene: TRBV7-3; J gene: TRBJ2-7; D gene: .; clone size: .; CDR3 protein: CASSIQGGPLGEQYF; CDR3 DNA: TGTGCCAGCAGCATACAGGGGGGGCCTTTGGGAGAGCAGTACTTC
V gene: TRBV28; J gene: TRBJ2-7; D gene: .; clone size: .; CDR3 protein: CASSPGEPYEQYF; CDR3 DNA: TGTGCCAGCAGTCCAGGGGAACCCTACGAGCAGTACTTC
V gene: TRBV30; J gene: TRBJ1-1; D gene: .; clone size: .; CDR3 protein: CAWSGGRGTEAFF; CDR3 DNA: TGTGCCTGGAGTGGGGGCAGGGGTACTGAAGCTTTCTTT
V gene: TRBV6-6; J gene: TRBJ1-1; D gene: TRBD1; clone size: few; CDR3 protein: CASRGGTGNTEAFF; CDR3 DNA: TGTGCCAGCAGAGGTGGGACAGGCAACACTGAAGCTTTCTTT
V gene: TRBV28; J gene: TRBJ1-2; D gene: .; clone size: few; CDR3 protein: CASSTGGQPNYGYTF; CDR3 DNA: TGTGCCAGCAGTACCGGAGGGCAGCCTAACTATGGCTACACCTTC
V gene: TRBV7-9; J gene: TRBJ1-1; D gene: TRBD1; clone size: .; CDR3 protein: CASSLDRGAEAFF; CDR3 DNA: TGTGCCAGCAGCCTAGACAGGGGCGCTGAAGCTTTCTTT
V gene: TRBV28; J gene: TRBJ2-5; D gene: TRBD2; clone size: .; CDR3 protein: CASSYPGLAGRETQYF; CDR3 DNA: TGTGCCAGCAGTTACCCGGGACTAGCGGGGCGAGAGACCCAGTACTTC
V gene: TRBV3-1/TRBV3-2; J gene: TRBJ2-7; D gene: TRBD1; clone size: .; CDR3 protein: CASSQSGTAYEQYF; CDR3 DNA: TGTGCCAGCAGCCAGTCTGGGACAGCCTACGAGCAGTACTTC
V gene: TRBV6-2/TRBV6-3; J gene: TRBJ1-2; D gene: .; clone size: .; CDR3 protein: CASSYSQGIYGYTF; CDR3 DNA: TGTGCCAGCAGTTACTCGCAGGGTATCTATGGCTACACCTTC
V gene: TRBV6-5; J gene: TRBJ1-2; D gene: TRBD1; clone size: .; CDR3 protein: CASSYTAPDRGRGYTF; CDR3 DNA: TGTGCCAGCAGTTACACTGCCCCAGACAGGGGGCGAGGCTACACCTTC
V gene: TRBV19; J gene: TRBJ2-3; D gene: .; clone size: .; CDR3 protein: CASSKGDTQYF; CDR3 DNA: TGTGCCAGTAGCAAGGGGGATACGCAGTATTTT
V gene: TRBV5-6; J gene: TRBJ1-1; D gene: TRBD1; clone size: .; CDR3 protein: CASSWGQGGTEAFF; CDR3 DNA: TGTGCCAGCAGCTGGGGACAGGGGGGCACTGAAGCTTTCTTT